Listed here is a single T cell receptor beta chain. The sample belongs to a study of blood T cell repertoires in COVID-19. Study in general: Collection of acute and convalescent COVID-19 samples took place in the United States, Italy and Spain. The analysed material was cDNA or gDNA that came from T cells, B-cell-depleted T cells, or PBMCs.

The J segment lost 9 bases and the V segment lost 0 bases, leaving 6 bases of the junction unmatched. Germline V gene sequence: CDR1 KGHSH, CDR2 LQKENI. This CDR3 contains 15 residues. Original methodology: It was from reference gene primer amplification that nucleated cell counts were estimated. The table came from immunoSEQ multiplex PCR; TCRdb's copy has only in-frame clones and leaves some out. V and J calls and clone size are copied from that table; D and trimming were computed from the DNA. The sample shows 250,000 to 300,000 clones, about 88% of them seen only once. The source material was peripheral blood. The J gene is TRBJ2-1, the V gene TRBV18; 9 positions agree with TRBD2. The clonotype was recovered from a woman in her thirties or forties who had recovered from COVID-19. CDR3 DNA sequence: TGTGCCAGCTCACCACCGGCGGGAGGGTCCGTTGAGCAGTTCTTC. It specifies CASSPPAGGSVEQFF.